This record covers a single T cell receptor (beta chain). In the original analysis: Estimation of nucleated cell counts was performed using reference gene primer amplification. Clones were sequenced by immunoSEQ multiplex PCR, and TCRdb holds only the in-frame ones, with some missing. The D gene and trimming were derived from the DNA, and the V and J assignments and clone size from that table. The sample includes over 350,000 clones, more than 85% of them seen just once. The sample is drawn from a study of blood T cell repertoires in COVID-19. At the level of the study: Both acute and convalescent COVID-19 samples were obtained from the United States, Italy and Spain.

This CDR3 is built from 14 residues. After removal of 6 bases from V and 9 bases from J, the junction contained 11 bases not matched to a gene. Per the germline V gene, CDR1 is SNHLY and CDR2 is FYNNEI. Sequenced sample: PBMCs or T cells enriched from blood (not recorded which). The source of this sequence is a woman aged 40 to 50 who had been exposed to COVID-19. The V call is TRBV2, the J call TRBJ1-3; TRBD1 aligns across 7 bases. Here the CDR3 DNA reads TGTGCCAGCAGGACAGGGAACCTCGGGGGCACCATATATTTT. The encoded protein is CASRTGNLGGTIYF.